A selection of T cell receptor beta chains follows, all from one sample in a study of blood T cell repertoires in COVID-19. The table came from immunoSEQ multiplex PCR; TCRdb's copy has only in-frame clones and leaves some out. The table includes a few hundred thousand clones, more than 75% detected once. Sequencing used peripheral blood. These receptors all come from a man in his 60s with acute or convalescent COVID-19. Each CDR3 is given with its conserved first and last residue. A D gene is named only where the DNA matches it firmly. Clone size is not always given. Where it is, it says once, few, many or a class for expanded clones.

J | size | D | V | length | CDR3 | DNA
TRBJ1-6 | - | TRBD1 | TRBV7-6 | 16 | CASSLETQGTNGPLHF | TGTGCCAGCAGCTTAGAAACACAGGGGACGAACGGACCCCTCCACTTT
TRBJ2-5 | - | - | TRBV9 | 15 | CASSVGGAYQETQYF | TGTGCCAGCAGCGTGGGGGGGGCTTACCAAGAGACCCAGTACTTC
TRBJ2-5 | - | TRBD2 | TRBV5-1 | 16 | CASRHGTSGGQETQYF | TGCGCCAGCAGGCATGGGACTAGCGGGGGCCAAGAGACCCAGTACTTC
TRBJ1-2 | - | TRBD1 | TRBV5-5 | 17 | CASSLELNRGRIHGYTF | TGTGCCAGCAGCTTGGAGCTTAACAGGGGGAGGATCCATGGCTACACCTTC
TRBJ1-5 | - | - | TRBV3-1/TRBV3-2 | 13 | CASSQEIDQPQHF | TGTGCCAGCAGCCAAGAGATAGATCAGCCCCAGCATTTT
TRBJ1-1 | - | TRBD1 | TRBV5-3 | 16 | CARLGQGLSLVTEAFF | TGTGCCAGACTCGGACAGGGGCTGTCCTTGGTCACTGAAGCTTTCTTT
TRBJ2-7 | - | TRBD1 | TRBV24-1 | 15 | CATSDPRDSSYEQYF | TGTGCCACCAGTGATCCCAGGGACAGCTCCTACGAGCAGTACTTC
TRBJ2-1 | - | TRBD2 | TRBV7-3 | 16 | CASSPHSGGALNEQFF | TGTGCCAGCAGCCCGCATAGCGGGGGGGCCCTGAATGAGCAGTTCTTC
TRBJ2-5 | - | - | TRBV19 | 13 | CASSNHGGETQYF | TGTGCCAGTAGTAATCACGGAGGGGAGACCCAGTACTTC
TRBJ2-2 | - | - | TRBV10-1 | 13 | CASSGIRTGELFF | TGCGCCAGCTCAGGGATTCGCACCGGGGAGCTGTTTTTT
TRBJ1-2 | - | TRBD1 | TRBV30 | 15 | CAWSVRATGGHGYTF | TGTGCCTGGAGTGTAAGGGCCACAGGGGGCCATGGCTACACCTTC
TRBJ1-1 | - | - | TRBV9 | 14 | CASSVVHPPGEAFF | TGTGCCAGCAGCGTAGTACACCCTCCAGGGGAAGCTTTCTTT
TRBJ2-3 | - | - | TRBV6-5 | 12 | CATSPLRDTQYF | TGTGCCACCTCCCCATTGCGAGATACGCAGTATTTT
TRBJ1-5 | - | - | TRBV6-5 | 14 | CASSYSGAGQPQHF | TGTGCCAGCAGTTACTCAGGGGCTGGTCAGCCCCAGCATTTT
TRBJ2-2 | - | - | TRBV18 | 14 | CASSPGFGTGELFF | TGTGCCAGCTCCCCAGGCTTCGGGACCGGGGAGCTGTTTTTT
TRBJ1-4 | - | - | TRBV18 | 14 | CASSPTQVCEKLFF | TGTGCCAGCTCACCAACCCAGGTATGTGAAAAACTGTTTTTT
TRBJ1-2 | - | - | TRBV19 | 14 | CASSMSQAYYGYTF | TGTGCCAGTAGTATGTCCCAGGCCTACTATGGCTACACCTTC
TRBJ2-3 | - | TRBD2 | TRBV2 | 15 | CASSEALGGGDTQYF | TGTGCCAGCAGTGAAGCTCTGGGGGGAGGGGATACGCAGTATTTT
TRBJ1-1 | - | TRBD1 | TRBV10-1 | 15 | CASSPLQGGNTEAFF | TGCGCCAGCAGTCCGCTTCAGGGGGGGAACACTGAAGCTTTCTTT
TRBJ2-5 | few | - | TRBV18 | 13 | CASSPDSQETQYF | TGTGCCAGCTCACCAGACTCCCAAGAGACCCAGTACTTC
TRBJ1-1 | few | - | TRBV6-5 | 13 | CASSYSRRDKAFF | TGTGCCAGCAGTTACTCGAGACGGGATAAAGCTTTCTTT
TRBJ1-1 | - | TRBD1 | TRBV4-1 | 14 | CASSQGQGGTEAFF | TGCGCCAGCAGCCAGGGACAGGGGGGCACTGAAGCTTTCTTT
TRBJ1-5 | - | - | TRBV27 | 15 | CASRVLGGGNQPQHF | TGTGCCAGCAGGGTTCTCGGGGGGGGCAATCAGCCCCAGCATTTT
TRBJ1-1 | - | TRBD1 | TRBV6-5 | 14 | CASRSGTGNTEAFF | TGTGCCAGCAGATCAGGGACAGGGAACACTGAAGCTTTCTTT
TRBJ2-2 | few | - | TRBV7-2 | 14 | CASSLVAAPGELFF | TGTGCCAGCAGCTTAGTGGCGGCGCCCGGGGAGCTGTTTTTT
TRBJ2-3 | - | - | TRBV7-9 | 17 | CASSLVGRRSSTDTQYF | TGTGCCAGCAGCTTAGTGGGCAGGCGCTCTAGCACAGATACGCAGTATTTT
TRBJ2-3 | - | TRBD1 | TRBV28 | 17 | CASSYHLTGIKTDTQYF | TGTGCCAGCAGTTACCACCTGACAGGGATTAAGACAGATACGCAGTATTTT
TRBJ2-1 | - | TRBD1 | TRBV6-4 | 15 | CASSDSGQVGNEQFF | TGTGCCAGCAGTGACTCGGGACAGGTGGGCAATGAGCAGTTCTTC
TRBJ2-3 | - | TRBD2 | TRBV19 | 14 | CASSNSGGASTQYF | TGTGCCAGTAGTAATAGCGGGGGGGCGAGTACGCAGTATTTT
TRBJ1-5 | once | - | TRBV21-1 | 17 | CASSKVSRVRGNQPQHF | TGTGCCAGCAGCAAAGTTTCCAGGGTGCGCGGCAATCAGCCCCAGCATTTT
TRBJ1-6 | few | TRBD1 | TRBV7-9 | 15 | CASSRDGTANSPLHF | TGTGCCAGCAGCAGAGACGGGACAGCGAATTCACCCCTCCACTTT
TRBJ2-7 | - | TRBD2 | TRBV6-5 | 13 | CVEVGLAFGEQYF | TGTGTCGAGGTGGGACTAGCTTTTGGCGAGCAGTACTTC
TRBJ2-1 | - | - | TRBV21-1 | 19 | CASSKGTEAGVSQVDEQFF | TGTGCCAGCAGCAAAGGAACCGAAGCGGGGGTATCCCAGGTCGATGAGCAGTTCTTC
TRBJ1-5 | - | - | TRBV19 | 15 | CASKGGYLGNQPQHF | TGTGCCAGTAAGGGGGGGTATTTGGGCAATCAGCCCCAGCATTTT
TRBJ1-6 | - | - | TRBV27 | 16 | CASSATSRTYNSPLHF | TGTGCCAGCAGTGCGACGAGCAGGACATATAATTCACCCCTCCACTTT
TRBJ1-6 | - | - | TRBV20-1 | 14 | CSASQGSRNSPLHF | TGCAGTGCTAGTCAGGGTTCTCGGAATTCACCCCTCCACTTT
TRBJ1-1 | - | - | TRBV13 | 14 | CASSSPQRRSEAFF | TGTGCCAGCAGCTCACCCCAAAGACGGAGTGAAGCTTTCTTT
TRBJ1-2 | - | - | TRBV15 | 15 | CATSSANQGNYGYTF | TGTGCCACCAGCAGTGCCAATCAGGGGAACTATGGCTACACCTTC
TRBJ2-2 | - | - | TRBV5-1 | 15 | CASSLAWGGTGELFF | TGCGCCAGCAGCTTGGCGTGGGGAGGTACCGGGGAGCTGTTTTTT
TRBJ1-4 | once | - | TRBV6-5 | 16 | CASSSPRGATNEKLFF | TGTGCCAGCAGTTCCCCCAGGGGAGCAACTAATGAAAAACTGTTTTTT
TRBJ1-4 | - | TRBD1 | TRBV11-2 | 16 | CASSSLQGRTNEKLFF | TGTGCCAGCAGCAGCTTACAGGGGAGAACTAATGAAAAACTGTTTTTT
TRBJ1-2 | - | - | TRBV7-3 | 14 | CASSPLGTSAGYTF | TGTGCCAGCAGCCCTCTCGGGACATCCGCGGGCTACACCTTC
TRBJ2-1 | - | - | TRBV4-3 | 14 | CASSRVEGAGEQFF | TGCGCCAGCAGCCGGGTGGAGGGGGCAGGTGAGCAGTTCTTC
TRBJ1-4 | - | TRBD1 | TRBV28 | 17 | CASRKDSQGAGIEKLFF | TGTGCCAGCAGAAAAGACTCACAGGGGGCAGGAATCGAAAAACTGTTTTTT
TRBJ2-1 | - | TRBD2 | TRBV2 | 15 | CASSEFSGGLDEQFF | TGTGCCAGCAGTGAATTTAGCGGGGGCCTAGATGAGCAGTTCTTC
TRBJ2-7 | - | TRBD1 | TRBV19 | 15 | CASRGYRGGSYEQYF | TGTGCCAGTAGGGGATACAGGGGTGGCTCCTACGAGCAGTACTTC
TRBJ2-7 | - | - | TRBV5-1 | 15 | CASSLVAGYEYEQYF | TGCGCCAGCAGCTTGGTCGCGGGGTATGAGTACGAGCAGTACTTC
TRBJ2-7 | - | TRBD2 | TRBV7-9 | 15 | CASSPSGAQFNEQYF | TGTGCCAGCAGCCCTAGCGGGGCCCAGTTCAACGAGCAGTACTTC
TRBJ1-1 | - | - | TRBV6-1 | 12 | CASSETVHEAFF | TGTGCCAGCAGTGAAACGGTTCATGAAGCTTTCTTT
TRBJ1-4 | - | - | TRBV4-1 | 14 | CASSPHGGGEKLFF | TGCGCCAGCAGCCCCCATGGAGGCGGTGAAAAACTGTTTTTT
TRBJ2-3 | few | - | TRBV5-4 | 16 | CASSEDRHPSTDTQYF | TGTGCCAGCAGCGAAGACAGACATCCTAGCACAGATACGCAGTATTTT
TRBJ1-2 | many | - | TRBV6-1 | 12 | CASSWPGEGYTF | TGTGCCAGCAGCTGGCCAGGGGAAGGCTACACCTTC
TRBJ1-3 | once | - | TRBV5-4 | 15 | CASSFRAPSGNTIYF | TGTGCCAGCAGCTTCAGGGCCCCCTCTGGAAACACCATATATTTT
TRBJ2-5 | - | TRBD2 | TRBV15 | 15 | CATRGLAEPQETQYF | TGTGCCACCAGGGGACTAGCGGAGCCTCAAGAGACCCAGTACTTC
TRBJ1-5 | - | TRBD1 | TRBV5-5 | 15 | CASSAGTGDNQPQHF | TGTGCCAGCAGCGCGGGGACAGGGGATAATCAGCCCCAGCATTTT